The T cell receptor beta chain under discussion was sequenced for a study of neoadjuvant nivolumab and ipilimumab in lung cancer. There are a few counts of this clone. Its antigen is not identified. Study results and caveats: From pretherapy to surgery, tumor richness and clonality rose with dual therapy.

Libraries were prepared by immunoSEQ multiplex PCR; TCRdb keeps only in-frame clonotypes and omits some of them. This repertoire shows some 7,000 clones, roughly 84% found once; its top ten account for 4.9%. The CDR3 contains 16 residues. Trimming took 4 bases from V and 4 from J; bases not matched to a gene: 7. In germline, CDR1 is LGHNA, CDR2 YSLEER. The rearrangement uses TRBV4-3 and TRBJ2-1, with TRBD2 identical over 10 bases. This TCR derives from an adult with non-small cell lung cancer. This material consisted of tumor tissue, taken after neoadjuvant nivolumab, alone or with ipilimumab, at or shortly before surgery. The CDR3 DNA follows: TGCGCCAGCAGCCGGACTCTAGCGGGGGCTTACAATGAGCAGTTCTTC. It specifies CASSRTLAGAYNEQFF.